This TCR beta chain was captured in a study of shared clonotypes between healthy human individuals. Study outcomes and limitations: Non-shared clonotypes showed lower generation probabilities than clonotypes common to all four donors.

TCRdb's copy holds only in-frame clones and misses some; the assay was immunoSEQ multiplex PCR. The sample consists of 2 million to 2.5 million clones, under 97% of them appearing once. HIV-negative, healthy adults without recent acute infections or vaccinations were the donors. On this clone itself: Its antigen remains unidentified.

The germline V gene has CDR1 ENHRY and CDR2 SYGVKD. Losses at the gene ends were 2 bases for V and 7 bases for J; bases not matched to a gene: 6. CDR3 length: 15 residues. Sequenced input: naive CD4+ T cells sorted from blood. Regarding subset: CD45RA+ positively selected. The origin of this receptor is a man between 18 and 29 years old in good health. The chain carries TRBV10-3 and TRBJ2-2, with TRBD1 matching 8 bases. CDR3 sequence: CAISEVDRAVGELFF. The CDR3 region has the DNA TGTGCCATCAGTGAGGTGGACAGGGCGGTCGGGGAGCTGTTTTTT.